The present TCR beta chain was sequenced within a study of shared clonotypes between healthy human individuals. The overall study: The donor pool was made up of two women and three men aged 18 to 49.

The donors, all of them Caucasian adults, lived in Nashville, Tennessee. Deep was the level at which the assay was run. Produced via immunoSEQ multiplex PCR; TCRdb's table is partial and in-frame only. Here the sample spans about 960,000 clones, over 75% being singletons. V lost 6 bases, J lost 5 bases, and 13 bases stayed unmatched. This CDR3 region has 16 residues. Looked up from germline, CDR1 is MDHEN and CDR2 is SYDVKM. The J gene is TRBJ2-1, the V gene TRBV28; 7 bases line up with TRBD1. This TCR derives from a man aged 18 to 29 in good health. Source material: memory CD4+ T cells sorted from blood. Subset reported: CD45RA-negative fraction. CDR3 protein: CASREGGGQVDNEQFF. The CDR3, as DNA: TGTGCCAGCAGGGAAGGGGGCGGACAGGTAGACAATGAGCAGTTCTTC.